This T cell receptor beta chain appears in the sequencing data of a study of cytomegalovirus exposure and HLA in healthy donors. Study in general: For the 300 to 450 genotyped donors, about 79% fell within the Caucasian-associated ancestry cluster. Study-level findings and limits: As a later analysis showed, a missense DCLRE1C variant was linked to trimming of TCR beta V- and J-genes. DRB1 showed the most TCR associations and HLA-C the fewest in a later analysis, as rates varied by HLA locus.

The PCR contained 60 Vbeta and 13 Jbeta primers. Under the authors' procedure: Counted up in a later analysis, unique TCR beta chains came to about 80 million, with around 10 million shared. Assay: immunoSEQ multiplex PCR; the TCRdb copy retains only in-frame clones and omits some. Clone size and the V and J calls come from that table; the DNA yielded D and trimming. Of fewer than 250,000 clones in the sample, around 81% were seen once. V trimming: 2 bases; J trimming: 10 bases; junction bases outside the gene matches: 9. Germline V gene lookup returns CDR1 MDHEN and CDR2 SYDVKM. The CDR3 is 16 residues long. As concerns this clone: The target antigen is unknown.

The chain has TRBV28 and TRBJ1-6; TRBD1 matches 9 bases. Specimen: PBMCs. The TCR comes from a man aged 18 to 29 in good health and CMV-seronegative. The CDR3 bases are TGTGCCAGCAGTTTACGCGGAACAGGGGGCTGGTCACCCCTCCACTTT. It encodes CASSLRGTGGWSPLHF.